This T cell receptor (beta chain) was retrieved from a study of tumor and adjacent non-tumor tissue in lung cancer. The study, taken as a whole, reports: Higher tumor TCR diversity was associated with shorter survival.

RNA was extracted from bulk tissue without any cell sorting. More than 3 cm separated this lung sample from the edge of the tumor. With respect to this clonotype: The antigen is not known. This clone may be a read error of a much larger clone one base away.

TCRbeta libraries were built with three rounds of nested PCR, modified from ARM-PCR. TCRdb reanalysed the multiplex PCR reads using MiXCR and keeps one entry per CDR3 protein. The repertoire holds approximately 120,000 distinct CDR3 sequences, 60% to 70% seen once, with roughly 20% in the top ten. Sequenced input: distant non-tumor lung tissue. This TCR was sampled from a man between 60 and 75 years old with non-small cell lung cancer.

For the CDR3, the DNA is TGTGCCAACAGTGGAGAAGGGTCCTACAATGAGCAGTTCTTC. Residues: CANSGEGSYNEQFF. V is TRBV2 and J is TRBJ2-1; D is unclear. Germline CDR1 SNHLY, CDR2 FYNNEI. The length of the CDR3 is 14 residues.